The 30 T cell receptor beta chains listed next were all sequenced from one sample in a study of OX40 agonist ivuxolimab in advanced cancers. The assay was immunoSEQ multiplex PCR, and TCRdb's table has in-frame clones only and misses some. The data contain approximately 21,000 clones, 82% of them singletons. Sample: CD4+ or CD8+ T cells sorted from blood, taken in a trial of the OX40 agonist ivuxolimab. These receptors originate from an adult with an advanced solid tumor such as melanoma, head and neck, liver or kidney cancer.

CDR3 residues: CASITSGGGDDEQYF. For the CDR3, the DNA is TGTGCCAGCATCACCTCTGGGGGCGGTGACGACGAGCAGTACTTC. V usage is TRBV7-9 and J usage is TRBJ2-7, with D possibly being TRBD1 (6 bases). The CDR3 length is 15 residues. Germline-derived CDR1 and CDR2 are SEHNR and FQNEAQ (reference sequence). V lost 7 bases to trimming and J lost 5 bases, with 21 bases between them.

The chain recombines TRBV5-4 with TRBJ1-2; D unclear. V lost 5 bases to trimming and J lost 3 bases, with 17 bases between them. This CDR3 has 15 residues. Germline V CDR1 and CDR2: SGHNT, YYREEE (reference sequence). The CDR3 reads CASSLGGQNHYGYTF. The CDR3 region has the DNA TGTGCCAGCAGTCTAGGCGGGCAGAACCACTATGGCTACACCTTC.

The V gene is TRBV19, the J gene TRBJ1-1, with no clear D. Germline V gene lookup returns CDR1 LNHDA and CDR2 SQIVND (reference sequence). V was shortened by 5 bases and J by 3 bases, with 10 bases between the two germline ends. There are 13 residues in the CDR3. The CDR3, as DNA: TGTGCCAGTAGTTCCTCTCTTGACACTGAAGCTTTCTTT. It codes for CASSSSLDTEAFF.

This clone was seen just once. The V gene is TRBV7-9, the J gene TRBJ2-7, with D possibly matching TRBD2 (5 bases). Per the germline V gene, CDR1 is SEHNR and CDR2 is FQNEAQ (reference sequence). Trimming cost V 1 base and J 9 bases, with 13 bases left between them. The CDR3 contains 13 residues. CDR3: CASSLVSIGVQYF. The CDR3 DNA sequence: TGTGCCAGCAGCTTAGTCTCCATCGGGGTGCAGTACTTC.

V usage is TRBV5-1 and J usage is TRBJ1-2, with 8 bases aligning to TRBD1. V trimming: 2 bases; J trimming: 8 bases; junction bases outside the gene matches: 5. Looked up from germline, CDR1 is SGHRS and CDR2 is YFSETQ. The length of the CDR3 is 13 residues. CDR3 nucleotides: TGCGCCAGCAGCTTAGGGACAGGTGGGGGCTACACCTTC. This encodes CASSLGTGGGYTF.

This sequence joins TRBV5-6 and TRBJ1-2, with D perhaps matching TRBD1 (5 bases). With 0 bases removed from V and 4 bases from J, the gap between germline ends came to 13 bases. The CDR3 consists of 15 residues. Germline loops: CDR1 SGHDT, CDR2 YYEEEE. CDR3 protein: CASSLGDRTIYGYTF. The CDR3 DNA sequence: TGTGCCAGCAGCTTGGGTGACAGAACCATCTATGGCTACACCTTC. Full variable domain (rest looked up from reference TRBV5-6 and TRBJ1-2): DAGVTQSPTHLIKTRGQQVTLRCSPKSGHDTVSWYQQALGQGPQFIFQYYEEEERQRGNFPDRFSGHQFPNYSSELNVNALLLGDSALYLCASSLGDRTIYGYTFGSGTRLTVV.

V is TRBV6-5 and J is TRBJ1-6; no clear D. Germline CDR1 and CDR2: MNHEY and SVGAGI. The CDR3 has 12 residues. The V end was cut by 2 bases, the J end by 6 bases, with 2 bases between. The chain's CDR3 is CASSYPNSPLHF. The DNA for the CDR3 is TGTGCCAGCAGTTACCCTAATTCACCCCTCCACTTT.

V gene TRBV11-2 combines with J gene TRBJ1-6; D ambiguous. Looked up from germline, CDR1 is SGHAT and CDR2 is FQNNGV. The V end lost 2 bases, the J end lost 8 bases, and 4 bases lay between the germline ends. The CDR3 runs to 12 residues. DNA of the CDR3: TGTGCCAGCAGCTTAATGGATTCACCCCTCCACTTT. This encodes CASSLMDSPLHF.

The J gene is TRBJ2-5, the V gene TRBV7-2, with 9 bases aligning to TRBD2. The closer fit of TRBJ2-7 to the DNA end suggests the J call may be wrong. The CDR3 length is 17 residues. CDR1 SGHTA and CDR2 FQGNSA come from the germline V gene. The CDR3 sequence: CASSLKQTSGSSYEQYF. CDR3 bases: TGTGCCAGCAGCTTAAAGCAAACTAGCGGGTCTTCCTACGAGCAGTACTTC.

In nucleotides, the CDR3 is TGTGCCAGCGGGGAGAGGGGTGCCGAGCAGTACTTC. Protein: CASGERGAEQYF. The rearrangement links TRBV18 to TRBJ2-7; the D call may be TRBD1 or TRBD2 (5 bases each). The germline V gene has CDR1 KGHSH and CDR2 LQKENI. Deletions cut 8 bases from V and 6 bases from J, with 14 bases between. The CDR3 has 12 residues. Together with reference TRBV18 and TRBJ2-7, the CDR3 gives the full variable domain: NAGVMQNPRHLVRRRGQEARLRCSPMKGHSHVYWYRQLPEEGLKFMVYLQKENIIDESGMPKERFSAEFPKEGPSILRIQQVVRGDSAAYFCASGERGAEQYFGPGTRLTVT.

V gene TRBV7-2 combines with J gene TRBJ1-2; D not resolved. CDR1 is SGHTA and CDR2 is FQGNSA in the germline V gene. This CDR3 is 13 amino acids long. V lost 5 bases and J 0 bases, leaving 7 bases between the germline ends. DNA of the CDR3: TGTGCCAGCAGCGGGCGTACTAACTATGGCTACACCTTC. Its translation: CASSGRTNYGYTF.

The rearrangement joins TRBV6-5 to TRBJ1-1; no definite D call. Germline loops: CDR1 MNHEY, CDR2 SVGAGI. The CDR3 has 13 amino acids. V lost 2 bases, J lost 1 base, and 5 bases lay in between. The CDR3 nucleotides are TGTGCCAGCAGTTACGGAGAGAACACTGAAGCTTTCTTT. This translates into CASSYGENTEAFF.

The gene calls are TRBV5-1 and TRBJ2-7, with a possible D match to TRBD2 (7 bases). Trimming pared 2 bases from V and 5 bases from J, leaving 17 bases between. The CDR3 extends over 15 amino acids. Per germline, CDR1 SGHRS and CDR2 YFSETQ. CDR3 coding DNA: TGCGCCAGCAGCTTAGGGCGGGGGCCCGCGGACGAGCAGTACTTC. Encoded protein: CASSLGRGPADEQYF.

V usage is TRBV5-1 and J usage is TRBJ1-1; no definite D call. The ends were cut back, 3 bases at V and 7 bases at J, with 13 bases in the middle. This CDR3 is 13 amino acids long. CDR1 is SGHRS and CDR2 is YFSETQ in the germline V gene. The chain's CDR3 is CASSYGERIEAFF. The DNA of the CDR3 is TGCGCCAGCAGCTACGGGGAGAGGATTGAAGCTTTCTTT.

The gene calls are TRBV2 and TRBJ2-3, with D possibly being TRBD1 (6 bases). The CDR3 contains 14 residues. V lost 4 bases, J lost 2 bases, and 10 bases lay in between. From germline, CDR1 is SNHLY and CDR2 FYNNEI. The CDR3 DNA reads TGTGCCAGCAGTGGGACAGTACTCACAGATACGCAGTATTTT. Translating gives CASSGTVLTDTQYF.

The V call is TRBV7-6, the J call TRBJ2-5; 7 bases agree with TRBD2. In germline, CDR1 is SGHVS, CDR2 FNYEAQ. The CDR3 is 15 residues long. Trimming cost V 4 bases and J 2 bases; bases outside gene matches: 7. CDR3 residues: CASSWGGTRQETQYF. The DNA of the CDR3 is TGTGCCAGCAGCTGGGGGGGGACGCGACAAGAGACCCAGTACTTC.

A single count supports this clone. The chain has TRBV2 and TRBJ2-2; D is possibly TRBD1 (5 bases). The germline gives CDR1 SNHLY, CDR2 FYNNEI. Between the trimmed V and J ends, which lost 3 bases and 5 bases, there was a span of 10 bases. This CDR3 spans 14 amino acids. CDR3: CASSDSRQTGELFF. The CDR3 DNA is TGTGCCAGCAGTGATTCTAGACAGACCGGGGAGCTGTTTTTT. Full variable domain (rest looked up from reference TRBV2 and TRBJ2-2): EPEVTQTPSHQVTQMGQEVILRCVPISNHLYFYWYRQILGQKVEFLVSFYNNEISEKSEIFDDQFSVERPDGSNFTLKIRSTKLEDSAMYFCASSDSRQTGELFFGEGSRLTVL.

This clone was recorded once. This chain links TRBV11-2 with TRBJ1-4; tentative D call: TRBD1 (6 bases). Germline CDR1 reads SGHAT; CDR2 reads FQNNGV. The CDR3 has 16 residues. Trimming pared 2 bases from V and 0 bases from J, leaving 10 bases between. The chain's CDR3 is CASSLQDSATNEKLFF. As DNA, the CDR3 is TGTGCCAGCAGCTTACAGGACAGTGCAACTAATGAAAAACTGTTTTTT.

The chain combines TRBV7-9 with TRBJ2-3; D not certain. Germline assignment: CDR1 SEHNR and CDR2 FQNEAQ (reference sequence). The germline V and J ends were trimmed by 0 bases and 2 bases, with 9 bases remaining between them. This CDR3 is 15 amino acids long. CDR3 coding DNA: TGTGCCAGCAGCTTAGCCGTCGCCCCCACAGATACGCAGTATTTT. Encoded protein: CASSLAVAPTDTQYF. Full variable domain (remainder filled in from reference TRBV7-9 and TRBJ2-3): DTGVSQNPRHKITKRGQNVTFRCDPISEHNRLYWYRQTLGQGPEFLTYFQNEAQLEKSRLLSDRFSAERPKGSFSTLEIQRTEQGDSAMYLCASSLAVAPTDTQYFGPGTRLTVL.

The V call is TRBV2, the J call TRBJ1-1, with TRBD1 as a possible D gene (5 bases). The V gene lost 4 bases and the J gene lost 1 base, with 7 bases spanning the gap. CDR1 and CDR2 from the germline V gene are SNHLY and FYNNEI. The CDR3 totals 13 residues. The CDR3: CASSGDWNTEAFF. The CDR3 coding sequence is TGTGCCAGCAGTGGGGACTGGAACACTGAAGCTTTCTTT.

V is TRBV14 and J is TRBJ2-7; the D is unclear. V was clipped by 0 bases and J by 4 bases, with 7 bases between them. In germline, CDR1 is SGHDN, CDR2 FVKESK. The CDR3 is made up of 13 amino acids. The CDR3 DNA reads as TGTGCCAGCAGCCAAGAACTCCGTTACGAGCAGTACTTC. It is translated as CASSQELRYEQYF.

This chain joins TRBV2 and TRBJ1-3; TRBD1 matches at 12 bases. Germline-derived CDR1 and CDR2 are SNHLY and FYNNEI. Unmatched junction bases numbered 5, after V lost 6 bases and J lost 2 bases. The CDR3 has 16 residues. The CDR3 DNA reads as TGTGCCAGCAGCGGGGACAGGGGGCGGACTGGAAACACCATATATTTT. It is translated as CASSGDRGRTGNTIYF.

The CDR3 loop reads CASSLAASTYNEQFF. CDR3 in DNA: TGTGCCAGCAGCTTGGCCGCCAGCACCTACAATGAGCAGTTCTTC. This chain connects TRBV5-5 to TRBJ2-1; no clear D. V lost 0 bases, J lost 2 bases, and 9 bases lay in between. CDR3 length equals 15 residues. Germline CDR1 is SGHKS and CDR2 is YYEKEE (reference sequence).

The gene calls are TRBV4-3 and TRBJ1-1; 9 positions match TRBD1. Trimming at V came to 3 bases and at J to 4 bases, leaving 6 bases not matched to a gene. Germline CDR1 is LGHNA and CDR2 is YSLEER. The CDR3 runs 15 residues. The CDR3 nucleotides read TGCGCCAGCAGCCATAGACAGGGGGGTGTCACTGAAGCTTTCTTT. Amino acids: CASSHRQGGVTEAFF.

The rearrangement joins TRBV7-9 to TRBJ1-1; 11 bases match TRBD1. The CDR3 sequence is 19 residues long. Germline V gene sequence: CDR1 SEHNR, CDR2 FQNEAQ (reference sequence). V trimming: 4 bases; J trimming: 0 bases; junction bases outside the gene matches: 13. The CDR3 DNA sequence: TGTGCCAGCAGCTCTCACGAGGGGACAGGGGGATTCATGAACACTGAAGCTTTCTTT. This codes for CASSSHEGTGGFMNTEAFF.

This rearrangement joins TRBV27 to TRBJ2-2; 8 bases fit TRBD1. Germline V gives CDR1 MNHEY, CDR2 SMNVEV (reference sequence). The CDR3 has 19 amino acids. J was trimmed by 1 base and V by 2 bases; bases with no gene match: 12. The CDR3, as DNA: TGTGCCAGCAGTTTAATGGGGGTGGTGGGGACAGGGAACACCGGGGAGCTGTTTTTT. Its translation: CASSLMGVVGTGNTGELFF.

The chain uses TRBV11-3 and TRBJ2-2; 7 nucleotides align to TRBD2. Trimming took 5 bases from V and 3 from J; bases not matched to a gene: 6. Germline lookup yields CDR1 SGHNT and CDR2 YENEEA. The CDR3 consists of 15 residues. The CDR3 loop reads CASSGGRADTGELFF. The CDR3, as DNA: TGTGCCAGCAGCGGGGGGAGGGCCGACACCGGGGAGCTGTTTTTT.

This chain joins TRBV10-2 and TRBJ2-1; perhaps TRBD2 as D (6 bases). The CDR3 sequence is 15 residues long. Deletions cut 9 bases from V and 0 bases from J, with 15 bases between. Germline values: CDR1 WSHSY, CDR2 SAAADI. The CDR3 DNA reads as TGCGCCAGTTCGGAGGGTCCGAGCTCCTACAATGAGCAGTTCTTC. Its translation is CASSEGPSSYNEQFF.

This chain links TRBV2 with TRBJ1-5, with a tentative D call TRBD1 (6 bases). Germline lookup yields CDR1 SNHLY and CDR2 FYNNEI. Trimming left V 3 bases short and J 0 bases short, with 18 bases between. CDR3 length: 18 residues. CDR3 loop: CASSEGGPLGYSNQPQHF. Here the CDR3 DNA reads TGTGCCAGCAGTGAGGGGGGGCCCCTGGGCTATAGCAATCAGCCCCAGCATTTT.

This chain links TRBV5-5 with TRBJ2-7; possibly TRBD2 for D (6 bases). Trimming left V 1 base short and J 8 bases short, with 19 bases between. The V gene's germline CDR1 is SGHKS and CDR2 YYEKEE (reference sequence). The CDR3 runs to 15 residues. The CDR3 loop is CASSLLFIGGSKQYF. CDR3 in DNA: TGTGCCAGCAGCTTGTTATTTATAGGAGGGTCCAAGCAGTACTTC.